The 3 T cell receptor beta chains below come from one sample, sequenced in a study of shared clonotypes between healthy human individuals. This table comes from immunoSEQ multiplex PCR, and its TCRdb copy is limited to in-frame clones, with some not included. In the table there are 900,000 to 1,200,000 clones, around 78% of which are singletons. Sequencing was performed on memory CD4+ T cells from PBMCs. The subset is: CD45RA-negative fraction. These receptor sequences come from a man aged 18 to 30 in good health. Some clones in this sample may be carry-over from other donors' samples.

V gene TRBV5-1 combines with J gene TRBJ2-7; 8 positions agree with TRBD1. The CDR3 is 14 amino acids. The ends lost 4 bases at V and 4 bases at J; junction bases unmatched: 7. Per germline, CDR1 SGHRS and CDR2 YFSETQ. The DNA for the CDR3 is TGCGCCAGCAGCCAGGGGGCCCAAAGTTACGAGCAGTACTTC. Translation gives CASSQGAQSYEQYF.

This clone was picked up one time. This chain joins TRBV15 and TRBJ2-3; 8 bases are a match to TRBD2. The CDR3 covers 17 residues. J gave up 0 bases and V 1 base, and 6 bases lay outside the gene matches. Germline V gene data show CDR1 as LNHNV and CDR2 as YYDKDF (reference sequence). CDR3 sequence (DNA): TGTGCCACCAGCAGAGGGCGACTAGCGCAGAGCACAGATACGCAGTATTTT. It is translated as CATSRGRLAQSTDTQYF.

On this clone itself: Other DNA sequences within the sample encode an identical CDR3. This chain links TRBV9 with TRBJ2-7, with TRBD1 identical over 7 bases. The CDR3 sequence is 13 residues long. The ends lost 0 bases at V and 4 bases at J; junction bases unmatched: 1. Looked up from germline, CDR1 is SGDLS and CDR2 is YYNGEE. The CDR3 here is CASSVGDSYEQYF. Here the CDR3 DNA reads TGTGCCAGCAGCGTAGGGGACAGTTACGAGCAGTACTTC.